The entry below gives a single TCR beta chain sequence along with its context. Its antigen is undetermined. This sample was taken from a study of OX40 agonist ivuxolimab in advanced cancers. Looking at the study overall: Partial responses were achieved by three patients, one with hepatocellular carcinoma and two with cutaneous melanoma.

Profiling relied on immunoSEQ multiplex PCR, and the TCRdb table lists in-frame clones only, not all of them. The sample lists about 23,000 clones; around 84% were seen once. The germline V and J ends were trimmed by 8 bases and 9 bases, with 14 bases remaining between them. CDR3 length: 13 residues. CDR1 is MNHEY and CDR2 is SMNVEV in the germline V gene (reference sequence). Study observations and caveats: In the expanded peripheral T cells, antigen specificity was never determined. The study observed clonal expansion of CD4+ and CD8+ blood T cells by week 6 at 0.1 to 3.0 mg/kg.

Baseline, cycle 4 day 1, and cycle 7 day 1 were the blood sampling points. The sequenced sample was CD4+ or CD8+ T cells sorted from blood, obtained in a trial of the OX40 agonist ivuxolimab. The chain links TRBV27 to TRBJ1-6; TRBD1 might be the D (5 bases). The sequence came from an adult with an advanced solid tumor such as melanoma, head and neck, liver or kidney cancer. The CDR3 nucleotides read TGTGCCAGCTCCCAGGGAAAGGGTTCACCCCTCCACTTT. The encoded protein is CASSQGKGSPLHF.